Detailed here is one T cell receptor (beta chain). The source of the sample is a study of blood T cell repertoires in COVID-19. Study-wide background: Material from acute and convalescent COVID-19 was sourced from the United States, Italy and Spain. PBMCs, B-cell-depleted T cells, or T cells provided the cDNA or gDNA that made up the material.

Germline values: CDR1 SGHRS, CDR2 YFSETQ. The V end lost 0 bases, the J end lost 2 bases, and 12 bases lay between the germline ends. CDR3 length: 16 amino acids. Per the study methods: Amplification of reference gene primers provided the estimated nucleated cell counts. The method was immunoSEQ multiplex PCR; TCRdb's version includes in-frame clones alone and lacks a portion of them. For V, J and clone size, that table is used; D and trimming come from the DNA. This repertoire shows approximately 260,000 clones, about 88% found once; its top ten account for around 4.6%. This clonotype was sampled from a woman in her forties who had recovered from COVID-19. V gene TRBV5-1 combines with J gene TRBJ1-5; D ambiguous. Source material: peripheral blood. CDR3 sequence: CASSLGAGSGNQPQHF. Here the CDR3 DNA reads TGCGCCAGCAGCTTGGGAGCCGGGTCAGGCAATCAGCCCCAGCATTTT.